A single T cell receptor (beta chain) is shown here with its context. This sample is drawn from a study of sequential checkpoint blockade in melanoma. Whole-study context: Arm A got nivolumab then ipilimumab; arm B the reverse, 1:1. After both sequences, patients received maintenance nivolumab.

Assay used: immunoSEQ multiplex PCR; TCRdb lists only in-frame clones, some missing. The table records about 32,000 clones, about four fifths of them present only once. The treatment: randomized to nivolumab then ipilimumab (arm A) or the reverse (arm B). None of the patients previously received DNA-damaging chemotherapy. PBMC sorting kept live CD3+CD8+ cells without CD19 or CD56. This TCR came from a human donor with melanoma. The sequenced sample was CD8+ T cells sorted from blood (inferred from file names), obtained from a patient given nivolumab and ipilimumab in sequence.

CDR3 bases: TGTGCCAGCAGCCCGGACAGAACCGGGGAGCTGTTTTTT. It encodes CASSPDRTGELFF. The rearrangement links TRBV27 to TRBJ2-2; D is perhaps TRBD1 (6 bases). In germline, CDR1 is MNHEY, CDR2 SMNVEV (reference sequence). The CDR3 extends over 13 amino acids. V was trimmed by 6 bases and J by 5 bases, leaving 10 bases between them.